These 12 T cell receptor beta chains originate from one sample sequenced in a study of T-cell reconstitution after alpha-beta-depleted transplantation in children. Unique molecular identifiers were incorporated into the prepared TCRbeta library. Each CDR3 protein is one row after TCRdb ran MiXCR on the PCR reads. The table lists 800,000 to 1,000,000 distinct CDR3 sequences, 25% to 35% of them singletons. Material: PBMCs, mostly from graft donor cells, obtained 360 days after TCRalphabeta/CD19-depleted stem cell transplant. Receptor source: a boy less than two years old who had a stem cell transplant for SCID, so the T cells may come from the graft donor.

This clonotype showed up many times. V and J are TRBV10-1 and TRBJ2-3, with 8 nucleotides matching TRBD1. The length of the CDR3 is 15 residues. V shed 3 bases and J 3 bases; nucleotides not matched to a gene: 5. Germline V gene lookup returns CDR1 WNHNN and CDR2 SYGVQD (reference sequence). In DNA, the CDR3 is TGCGCCAGCAGTGAAAGACAGGGGTTGACAGATACGCAGTATTTT. Its translation: CASSERQGLTDTQYF.

In its sample, this clonotype was seen a few times. The chain links TRBV11-2 to TRBJ1-1, with D unresolved. Trimming shortened V by 5 bases and J by 0 bases, and 10 bases separated the two germline ends. The germline CDR1 and CDR2 sequences are SGHAT and FQNNGV. The CDR3 length is 14 residues. The CDR3 DNA follows: TGTGCCAGCAGCCAACGGACCGTGAACACTGAAGCTTTCTTT. Residues: CASSQRTVNTEAFF.

This clonotype was counted between two and nine times. V and J are TRBV4-2 and TRBJ2-7; D is possibly TRBD2 (7 bases). The CDR3 sequence is 17 residues long. V lost 0 bases and J 2 bases, leaving 17 bases between the germline ends. Per germline, CDR1 LGHNA and CDR2 YNFKEQ. CDR3 residues: CASSQDGGGRFPYEQYF. CDR3 sequence (DNA): TGTGCCAGCAGCCAAGATGGGGGGGGCCGGTTTCCCTACGAGCAGTACTTC.

The chain recombines TRBV12-3 or TRBV12-4 with TRBJ2-4; D is uncertain. With 3 bases removed from V and 2 bases from J, the gap between germline ends came to 2 bases. The CDR3 length is 12 residues. CDR3 bases: TGTGCCAGCAGTTTCTCCAAAAACATTCAGTACTTC. This sequence encodes CASSFSKNIQYF.

This clonotype was observed a handful of times. The chain joins TRBV15 to TRBJ1-4, with D unclear. The CDR3 contains 16 residues. CDR1 and CDR2 from the germline V gene are LNHNV and YYDKDF (reference sequence). Trimming took 5 bases from V and 0 from J, leaving 13 bases between them. The CDR3 region is CATSGSPHATNEKLFF. CDR3 in DNA: TGTGCCACCAGCGGGTCACCCCACGCAACTAATGAAAAACTGTTTTTT.

This clonotype has a handful of counts. The CDR3 here is CASSIPSGEEFF. In DNA, the CDR3 is TGTGCCAGCAGCATCCCTAGCGGGGAGGAGTTCTTC. The chain employs TRBV7-8 and TRBJ2-1; TRBD2 agrees at 9 bases. Germline V gene sequence: CDR1 SGHVS, CDR2 FQNEAQ. The CDR3 is made up of 12 amino acids. The V and J ends lost 5 bases and 14 bases, in that order; junction bases with no gene match: 7. Based on the CDR3 plus reference TRBV7-8 and TRBJ2-1, the full variable domain is GAGVSQSPRYKVAKRGQDVALRCDPISGHVSLFWYQQALGQGPEFLTYFQNEAQLDKSGLPSDRFFAERPEGSVSTLKIQRTQQEDSAVYLCASSIPSGEEFFGPGTRLTVL.

This sequence joins TRBV20-1 and TRBJ2-7; a weak D match, TRBD1 (6 bases). The CDR3 loop spans 12 amino acids. Trimming took off 3 bases at V and 6 bases at J, with 12 bases between the two ends. The V gene's germline CDR1 is DFQATT and CDR2 SNEGSKA (reference sequence). The CDR3 spells CSASPAGVEQYF. CDR3 sequence (DNA): TGCAGTGCTAGTCCAGCAGGGGTCGAGCAGTACTTC.

This clonotype has a handful of counts. The gene calls are TRBV24-1 and TRBJ2-3; D remains ambiguous. Germline CDR1 reads KGHDR; CDR2 reads SFDVKD. This CDR3 contains 14 residues. Trimming cost V 2 bases and J 1 base, with 6 bases left between them. The DNA for the CDR3 is TGTGCCACCAGTGATTCGGTTGGCACAGATACGCAGTATTTT. Its translation is CATSDSVGTDTQYF.

The V and J genes are TRBV2 and TRBJ2-3, with 12 bases fitting TRBD2. The trim removed 7 bases at V and 4 bases at J, leaving 12 bases unmatched. The CDR3 is made up of 17 amino acids. The germline gives CDR1 SNHLY, CDR2 FYNNEI. This chain's CDR3 is CASIFGLAGGQADTQYF. In DNA, the CDR3 is TGTGCCAGCATTTTTGGTCTAGCGGGGGGGCAGGCAGATACGCAGTATTTT. Filled out from reference TRBV2 and TRBJ2-3, the complete variable domain reads EPEVTQTPSHQVTQMGQEVILRCVPISNHLYFYWYRQILGQKVEFLVSFYNNEISEKSEIFDDQFSVERPDGSNFTLKIRSTKLEDSAMYFCASIFGLAGGQADTQYFGPGTRLTVL.

This clonotype was recorded a few times. V is TRBV4-1 and J is TRBJ2-7; TRBD1 aligns across 7 bases. CDR1 MGHRA and CDR2 YSYEKL come from the germline V gene. V gave up 0 bases and J gave up 4 bases; unmatched junction bases: 9. The CDR3 is 16 residues long. The CDR3 sequence is CASSQDVWTGSYEQYF. For the CDR3, the DNA is TGCGCCAGCAGCCAAGATGTGTGGACAGGCAGTTACGAGCAGTACTTC.

The V and J genes are TRBV4-3 and TRBJ2-1; 9 nucleotides line up with TRBD2. This CDR3 comprises 17 residues. Losses at the gene ends were 2 bases for V and 5 bases for J; bases not matched to a gene: 10. Germline lookup yields CDR1 LGHNA and CDR2 YSLEER. The CDR3 nucleotides are TGCGCCAGCAGCCAAAACCCCTTAGCGGGGGTCAACAATGAGCAGTTCTTC. The encoded protein is CASSQNPLAGVNNEQFF.

This chain joins TRBV7-9 and TRBJ1-2; D unclear. The germline V and J ends were trimmed by 3 bases and 6 bases, with 14 bases remaining between them. Germline V gene lookup returns CDR1 SEHNR and CDR2 FQNEAQ (reference sequence). The CDR3 length is 14 residues. CDR3 amino acids: CASSFTGTTDGYTF. CDR3 nucleotide sequence: TGTGCCAGCAGCTTCACCGGAACCACGGATGGCTACACCTTC.